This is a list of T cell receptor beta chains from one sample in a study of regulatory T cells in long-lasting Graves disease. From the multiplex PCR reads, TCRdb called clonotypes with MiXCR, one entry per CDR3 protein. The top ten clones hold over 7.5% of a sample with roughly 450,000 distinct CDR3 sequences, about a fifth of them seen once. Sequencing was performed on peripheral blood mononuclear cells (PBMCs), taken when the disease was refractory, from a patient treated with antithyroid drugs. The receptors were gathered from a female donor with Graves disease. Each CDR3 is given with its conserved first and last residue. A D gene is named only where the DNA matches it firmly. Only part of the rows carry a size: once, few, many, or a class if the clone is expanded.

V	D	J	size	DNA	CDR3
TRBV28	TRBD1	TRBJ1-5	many	TGTGCCAGCAGTTTAGGGACAGGGGTTCTTGGCAATCAGCCCCAGCATTTT	CASSLGTGVLGNQPQHF
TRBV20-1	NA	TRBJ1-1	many	TGCAGTGCTAGTCGTGACAGTCGTGGGACTGAAGCTTTCTTT	CSASRDSRGTEAFF
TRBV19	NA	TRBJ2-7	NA	TGTGCCACCAGATCGGGAGAGCAGTACTTC	CATRSGEQYF
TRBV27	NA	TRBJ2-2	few	TGTGCCAGCAGTTCCAACAGCCCTTCGAACACCGGGGAGCTGTTTTTT	CASSSNSPSNTGELFF
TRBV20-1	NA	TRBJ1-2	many	TGCAGTGCTAGCCAGGGTGTCAGCTATGGCTACACCTTC	CSASQGVSYGYTF
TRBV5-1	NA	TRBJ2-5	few	TGCGCCAGCAGCCACCGCCCCCAGGGGACGGAGACCCAGTACTTC	CASSHRPQGTETQYF
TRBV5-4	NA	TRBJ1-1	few	TGTGCCAGCAGCTTTGCCGGCCGAGGTGCTGAAGCTTTCTTT	CASSFAGRGAEAFF
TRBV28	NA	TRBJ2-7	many	TGTGCCAGCAGTCACAGGGACGAGCAGTACTTC	CASSHRDEQYF
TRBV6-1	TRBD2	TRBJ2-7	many	TGTGCCAGCAGTGAAACGGTAACTAGCGGCAGCTACGAGCAGTACTTC	CASSETVTSGSYEQYF
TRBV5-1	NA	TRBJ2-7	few	TGCGCCAGCAGCCTCCGGGAGCCCCCCTACGAGCAGTACTTC	CASSLREPPYEQYF
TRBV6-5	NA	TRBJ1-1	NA	TGTGCCAGCAGTTACGGGGACATGAACACTGAAGCTTTCTTT	CASSYGDMNTEAFF
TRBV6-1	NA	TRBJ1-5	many	TGTGCCAGCAGCGCGGTGCCCCAGCATTTT	CASSAVPQHF
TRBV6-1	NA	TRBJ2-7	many	TGTGCCAGCGAACACGGGACAAACTACGAGCAGTACTTC	CASEHGTNYEQYF
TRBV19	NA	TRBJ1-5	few	TGTGCCAGTAGTCCGCGAGGAATATTGGGGAATCAGCCCCAGCATTTT	CASSPRGILGNQPQHF
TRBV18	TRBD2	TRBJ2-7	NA	TGTGCCAGCTCACCAGTGTCTAGCGGGAGCTACGAGCAGTACTTC	CASSPVSSGSYEQYF
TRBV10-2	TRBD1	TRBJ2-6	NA	TGCGCCAGTAAGGACAGGAGAGACTCTGGGGCCAACGTCCTGACTTTC	CASKDRRDSGANVLTF
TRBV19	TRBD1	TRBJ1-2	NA	TGTGCCAGTAGCATTTGGGGACAGGGGGCTGGCGGCTACACCTTC	CASSIWGQGAGGYTF
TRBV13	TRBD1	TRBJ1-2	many	TGTGCCAGCAGCCCTCGGACAGGGGCTTATGGCTACACCTTC	CASSPRTGAYGYTF
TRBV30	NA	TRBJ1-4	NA	TGTGCCTGGAGAAAGGCCTTGGGGTCACCAGGAGAAAAACTGTTTTTT	CAWRKALGSPGEKLFF
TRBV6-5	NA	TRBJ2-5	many	TGTGCCAGCAGTTACCTGGACACCGGAGAGACCCAGTACTTC	CASSYLDTGETQYF
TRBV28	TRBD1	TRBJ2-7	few	TGTGCCAGCAGCTCGACAGCTTCTCAGGGGGACGAGCAGTACTTC	CASSSTASQGDEQYF
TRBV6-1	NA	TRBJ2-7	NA	TGTGCCAGCAGTCATATAGAGTGGCCCTCCTACGAGCAGTACTTC	CASSHIEWPSYEQYF
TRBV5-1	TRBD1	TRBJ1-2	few	TGCGCCAGCAGCGCGGCCCAGGGGGCTGACTATGGCTACACCTTC	CASSAAQGADYGYTF
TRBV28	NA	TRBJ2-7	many	TGTGCCACCGAACTGGACAGCTCCTACGAGCAGTACTTC	CATELDSSYEQYF